The 32 T cell receptor beta chains given below trace back to one sample, sequenced in a study of cytomegalovirus exposure and HLA in healthy donors. The study ran its PCR with 60 Vbeta and 13 Jbeta primers. Some clones are missing from TCRdb's copy, which holds only in-frame ones; the method was immunoSEQ multiplex PCR. The sample lists tens of thousands of clones, around 73% occurring once. What was sequenced was PBMCs. These receptor sequences come from a man aged 50 to 59 in good health and CMV-seronegative.

The chain uses TRBV7-8 and TRBJ2-1; 8 nucleotides agree with TRBD1. Trimming cost V 5 bases and J 8 bases; bases outside gene matches: 2. The V gene's germline CDR1 is SGHVS and CDR2 FQNEAQ. This CDR3 comprises 12 residues. The CDR3 bases are TGTGCCAGCAGCCCAGGGGGCGATGAGCAGTTCTTC. It translates to CASSPGGDEQFF. The full variable domain, completed using reference TRBV7-8 and TRBJ2-1, is GAGVSQSPRYKVAKRGQDVALRCDPISGHVSLFWYQQALGQGPEFLTYFQNEAQLDKSGLPSDRFFAERPEGSVSTLKIQRTQQEDSAVYLCASSPGGDEQFFGPGTRLTVL.

The chain combines TRBV7-6 with TRBJ2-3; 8 bases fit TRBD2. Germline lookup yields CDR1 SGHVS and CDR2 FNYEAQ. V was pared by 5 bases and J by 2 bases, with 6 bases of the junction left unmatched. The length of the CDR3 is 15 residues. CDR3 protein: CASSLTSGFTDTQYF. The CDR3 bases are TGTGCCAGCAGCCTAACTAGCGGCTTCACAGATACGCAGTATTTT. The full variable domain, its missing parts supplied by reference TRBV7-6 and TRBJ2-3, is GAGVSQSPRYKVTKRGQDVALRCDPISGHVSLYWYRQALGQGPEFLTYFNYEAQQDKSGLPNDRFSAERPEGSISTLTIQRTEQRDSAMYRCASSLTSGFTDTQYFGPGTRLTVL.

This clone was seen only once. The V gene is TRBV5-4, the J gene TRBJ2-1, with 11 bases matching TRBD2. The J segment lost 5 bases and the V segment lost 0 bases, leaving 7 bases of the junction unmatched. CDR3 size: 17 residues. Germline CDR1 is SGHNT and CDR2 is YYREEE (reference sequence). The CDR3 protein is CASSLDQGLAVNNEQFF. The DNA for the CDR3 is TGTGCCAGCAGCTTGGATCAGGGACTAGCGGTCAACAATGAGCAGTTCTTC.

CDR3 sequence: CASSPRGESNYGYTF. As DNA, the CDR3 is TGTGCCAGCAGCCCGCGGGGGGAGAGTAACTATGGCTACACCTTC. This chain joins TRBV4-2 and TRBJ1-2; D perhaps matches TRBD1 (5 bases). The CDR3 length is 15 residues. Trimming removed 4 bases at V and 1 base at J, with 13 bases between. Per the germline V gene, CDR1 is LGHNA and CDR2 is YNFKEQ.

The chain is built from TRBV29-1 and TRBJ1-2; TRBD1 aligns across 12 bases. V trimming: 3 bases; J trimming: 7 bases; junction bases outside the gene matches: 3. The CDR3 totals 13 residues. The V gene's germline CDR1 is SQVTM and CDR2 ANQGSEA. CDR3 loop: CSVEGQGASGYTF. Here the CDR3 DNA reads TGCAGCGTTGAGGGACAGGGGGCGAGTGGCTACACCTTC.

The CDR3 here is CSVDKGAGTEAFF. The CDR3 DNA sequence: TGCAGCGTTGATAAGGGTGCGGGCACTGAAGCTTTCTTT. This chain connects TRBV29-1 to TRBJ1-1; no firm D call. V was clipped by 3 bases and J by 4 bases, with 12 bases between them. This CDR3 spans 13 amino acids. Looked up from germline, CDR1 is SQVTM and CDR2 is ANQGSEA.

This chain joins TRBV4-1 and TRBJ2-7, with 10 bases lining up with TRBD1. Germline V gives CDR1 MGHRA, CDR2 YSYEKL. Germline trimming cut 1 base from V and 7 bases from J; bases unmatched to any gene: 4. The CDR3 covers 14 residues. This chain's CDR3 is CASSQVQGQGEQYF. In DNA, the CDR3 is TGCGCCAGCAGCCAAGTGCAGGGACAGGGGGAGCAGTACTTC.

The chain recombines TRBV27 with TRBJ2-7; 7 bases match TRBD1. Germline-derived CDR1 and CDR2 are MNHEY and SMNVEV (reference sequence). This CDR3 contains 16 residues. J gave up 3 bases and V 5 bases, and 13 bases lay outside the gene matches. CDR3 residues: CASSRNPGQIIYEQYF. CDR3 DNA sequence: TGTGCCAGCAGTAGGAATCCGGGACAGATCATCTACGAGCAGTACTTC.

The chain uses TRBV6-5 and TRBJ2-1; weak D call: TRBD2 (5 bases). Germline CDR1 is MNHEY and CDR2 is SVGAGI. V was pared by 5 bases and J by 7 bases, with 12 bases between. The CDR3 extends over 13 amino acids. CDR3 sequence: CASSPGRGNEQFF. In nucleotides, the CDR3 is TGTGCCAGCAGTCCTGGGAGAGGGAATGAGCAGTTCTTC.

The V and J genes are TRBV25-1 and TRBJ2-7, with 9 bases that match TRBD2. This CDR3 comprises 15 residues. The trim removed 1 base at V and 6 bases at J, leaving 7 bases unmatched. Germline CDR1 MGHDK, CDR2 SYGVNS. The CDR3 nucleotides are TGTGCCAGCAGTGAATTGGGCGGGGGGGCCGGCGAGCAGTACTTC. Translated, it gives CASSELGGGAGEQYF.

The chain combines TRBV10-1 with TRBJ2-7; no definite D call. V gave up 5 bases and J gave up 0 bases, with 11 bases separating them. Germline V CDR1 and CDR2: WNHNN, SYGVQD (reference sequence). The CDR3 runs to 14 residues. The CDR3 DNA reads as TGCGCCAGCAGTCGAGGAGTAAGCTCCTACGAGCAGTACTTC. This codes for CASSRGVSSYEQYF.

The chain uses TRBV4-1 and TRBJ2-3; D gene unclear. The CDR3 is 14 residues long. V was trimmed by 2 bases and J by 0 bases, leaving 6 bases between them. Germline assignment: CDR1 MGHRA and CDR2 YSYEKL. The CDR3: CASSQFISTDTQYF. In DNA, the CDR3 is TGCGCCAGCAGCCAATTCATTAGCACAGATACGCAGTATTTT.

The chain links TRBV5-1 to TRBJ2-3, with TRBD2 matching 9 bases. The germline V gene encodes CDR1 SGHRS and CDR2 YFSETQ. The CDR3 contains 15 residues. The V gene end was trimmed by 4 bases and the J gene end by 3 bases; junction bases not matched to a gene: 6. The CDR3 sequence is CASSLRLAGTDTQYF. The CDR3 nucleotides read TGCGCCAGCAGCCTCCGGCTAGCGGGAACAGATACGCAGTATTTT.

The chain links TRBV5-1 to TRBJ2-7; 7 positions agree with TRBD2. Per the germline V gene, CDR1 is SGHRS and CDR2 is YFSETQ. CDR3 size: 13 residues. V gave up 2 bases and J gave up 5 bases; unmatched junction bases: 4. CDR3 sequence: CASSLGGRDEQYF. The CDR3 DNA is TGCGCCAGCAGCTTAGGTGGGAGGGACGAGCAGTACTTC.

This rearrangement joins TRBV6-5 to TRBJ1-4; weak D call: TRBD1 (5 bases). V was pared by 10 bases and J by 9 bases, with 18 bases between. The CDR3 consists of 13 residues. CDR1 is MNHEY, CDR2 SVGAGI, per germline. The CDR3 nucleotides read TGTGCCACGGGTACTGGGGCCCATCAAAAACTGTTTTTT. This translates into CATGTGAHQKLFF.

V is TRBV11-2 and J is TRBJ2-7, with 7 bases lining up with TRBD1. The V gene's germline CDR1 is SGHAT and CDR2 FQNNGV. The CDR3 covers 17 residues. Trimming at V came to 3 bases and at J to 4 bases, leaving 15 bases not matched to a gene. The CDR3: CASSFQAPGTAKYEQYF. CDR3 DNA: TGTGCCAGCAGCTTTCAAGCTCCCGGGACAGCTAAGTACGAGCAGTACTTC.

The table lists this clone with a few counts. Its ends do not fully match the called genes, so a read error is possible. V gene TRBV7-7 combines with J gene TRBJ1-6, with D perhaps matching TRBD1 (5 bases). Germline V gives CDR1 SSHAT, CDR2 FNYEAQ (reference sequence). The CDR3 loop spans 15 amino acids. The CDR3 region is CASSHTAGHRKSSHF. CDR3 coding DNA: TGTGCTAGCAGCCATACCGCAGGACATCGGAAAAGCAGCCACTTT.

The V gene is TRBV6-1, the J gene TRBJ2-3; TRBD2 aligns across 15 bases. The CDR3 runs 16 residues. The germline gives CDR1 MNHNS, CDR2 SASEGT. V shed 4 bases, J shed 6 bases, and the junction held 5 bases outside the gene matches. The CDR3 bases are TGTGCCAGCAGTGGGACTAGCGGGGGGGGGCGGGATACGCAGTATTTT. Translated, it gives CASSGTSGGGRDTQYF.

This chain uses TRBV5-1 with TRBJ2-2; TRBD2 is a possible D gene (5 bases). From germline, CDR1 is SGHRS and CDR2 YFSETQ. The CDR3 runs to 16 residues. V lost 3 bases and J lost 5, with 17 bases in between. The chain's CDR3 is CASSSYDKGGTGELFF. The CDR3 DNA follows: TGCGCCAGCAGCTCGTATGACAAGGGCGGGACCGGGGAGCTGTTTTTT.

The chain combines TRBV5-1 with TRBJ1-3; 7 bases match TRBD1. This CDR3 is 16 amino acids long. Germline CDR1 and CDR2: SGHRS and YFSETQ. After removal of 1 base from V and 0 bases from J, the junction contained 4 bases not matched to a gene. The chain's CDR3 is CASSLTRGFSGNTIYF. The CDR3 coding sequence is TGCGCCAGCAGCTTGACCAGGGGGTTCTCTGGAAACACCATATATTTT.

This clone appeared a single time. This sequence joins TRBV11-1 and TRBJ1-1; TRBD1 might be the D (5 bases). V dropped 4 bases and J dropped 5 bases, with 11 bases sitting between them. From germline, CDR1 is SGHAT and CDR2 FQDESV (reference sequence). CDR3 length: 13 amino acids. The CDR3 DNA follows: TGTGCCAGCAGCTCTCAGGGAGGGACTGAAGCTTTCTTT. Translation: CASSSQGGTEAFF.

About this clone itself: The same CDR3 arises from other DNA sequences in this sample as well. The chain uses TRBV5-4 and TRBJ1-5; maybe TRBD1 (5 bases). Germline V CDR1 and CDR2: SGHNT, YYREEE (reference sequence). CDR3 length: 13 residues. V lost 0 bases to trimming and J lost 7 bases, with 8 bases between them. Here the CDR3 reads CASSLGGRQPQHF. CDR3 DNA: TGTGCCAGCAGCTTGGGGGGGAGGCAGCCCCAGCATTTT.

V is TRBV15 and J is TRBJ2-7; perhaps TRBD2 as D (7 bases). V was cut by 0 bases and J by 0 bases, with 9 bases left in between. Germline V gene data show CDR1 as LNHNV and CDR2 as YYDKDF (reference sequence). The CDR3 sequence is 15 residues long. CDR3 nucleotide sequence: TGTGCCACCAGCAGAGAAAGGGGGGGCTCCTACGAGCAGTACTTC. Translated: CATSRERGGSYEQYF.

In DNA, the CDR3 is TGTGCCAGCAGTTTCTCACAGGGGAATGAGCAGTTCTTC. It is translated as CASSFSQGNEQFF. This rearrangement joins TRBV27 to TRBJ2-1, with TRBD1 matching over 7 bases. The CDR3 extends over 13 amino acids. J gave up 7 bases and V 3 bases, and 3 bases lay outside the gene matches. Germline V lookup: CDR1 MNHEY, CDR2 SMNVEV (reference sequence).

The V gene is TRBV28, the J gene TRBJ2-3, with D perhaps matching TRBD2 (5 bases). The CDR3 loop spans 15 amino acids. V shed 6 bases and J shed 1 base, with 14 bases lying between them. CDR1 is MDHEN, CDR2 SYDVKM, per germline. The CDR3 protein is CASRLAGSGTDTQYF. DNA of the CDR3: TGTGCCAGCAGGCTGGCGGGTAGCGGCACAGATACGCAGTATTTT.

This chain connects TRBV27 to TRBJ1-2, with D perhaps matching TRBD1 (5 bases). Deletions cut 4 bases from V and 6 bases from J, with 12 bases between. There are 13 residues in the CDR3. Germline V gives CDR1 MNHEY, CDR2 SMNVEV (reference sequence). The CDR3 DNA sequence: TGTGCCAGCAGTTCCCAGGGTTCCAATGGCTACACCTTC. This encodes CASSSQGSNGYTF.

By share, this clone ranks as medium-sized. In DNA form, the CDR3 reads TGTGCCAGCAGTTTCGGCGGGGGTCAGAGCACAGATACGCAGTATTTT. It encodes CASSFGGGQSTDTQYF. This chain connects TRBV11-1 to TRBJ2-3, with TRBD2 matching over 7 bases. The CDR3 contains 16 residues. CDR1 is SGHAT and CDR2 is FQDESV in the germline V gene (reference sequence). V gave up 6 bases and J gave up 0 bases; unmatched junction bases: 9.

This chain connects TRBV6-5 to TRBJ1-1; 7 nucleotides match TRBD1. The CDR3 totals 13 residues. CDR1 and CDR2 from the germline V gene are MNHEY and SVGAGI. The ends lost 6 bases at V and 4 bases at J; junction bases unmatched: 5. The CDR3 bases are TGTGCCAGCAGGTCACCAGGGGGCACTGAAGCTTTCTTT. Translated: CASRSPGGTEAFF.

The rearrangement joins TRBV5-1 to TRBJ2-1; 9 positions match TRBD1. The junction had 9 bases not matched to a gene; V was cut back by 4 bases and J by 7 bases. The CDR3 totals 15 residues. The germline V gene has CDR1 SGHRS and CDR2 YFSETQ. The CDR3 region has the DNA TGCGCCAGCAGCCCGTGGGACAGGGTAAGAAATGAGCAGTTCTTC. It specifies CASSPWDRVRNEQFF.

The chain recombines TRBV9 with TRBJ1-3; D not resolved. V shed 3 bases and J shed 8 bases, with 9 bases lying between them. The CDR3 is 12 amino acids. Germline V gene lookup returns CDR1 SGDLS and CDR2 YYNGEE. The CDR3 DNA reads TGTGCCAGCAGCGAAAGCGAAGACACCATATATTTT. This codes for CASSESEDTIYF.

This rearrangement joins TRBV7-9 to TRBJ2-3, with D possibly matching TRBD2 (6 bases). In germline, CDR1 is SEHNR, CDR2 FQNEAQ (reference sequence). The CDR3 has 14 amino acids. Trimming left V 4 bases short and J 1 base short, with 9 bases between. DNA for the CDR3: TGTGCCAGCAGCTACCAGCGGGGCACAGATACGCAGTATTTT. Residues: CASSYQRGTDTQYF.

This clone was counted only a few times. The chain couples TRBV30 to TRBJ1-4; 8 nucleotides agree with TRBD1. The CDR3 runs to 15 residues. J lost 6 bases, V lost 7 bases, and 13 bases had no gene match. Germline V gene data show CDR1 as GTSNPN and CDR2 as SVGIG (reference sequence). The CDR3 loop is CAFGQGERLHEKLFF. CDR3 nucleotides: TGTGCCTTTGGACAGGGAGAGCGGCTGCATGAAAAACTGTTTTTT.